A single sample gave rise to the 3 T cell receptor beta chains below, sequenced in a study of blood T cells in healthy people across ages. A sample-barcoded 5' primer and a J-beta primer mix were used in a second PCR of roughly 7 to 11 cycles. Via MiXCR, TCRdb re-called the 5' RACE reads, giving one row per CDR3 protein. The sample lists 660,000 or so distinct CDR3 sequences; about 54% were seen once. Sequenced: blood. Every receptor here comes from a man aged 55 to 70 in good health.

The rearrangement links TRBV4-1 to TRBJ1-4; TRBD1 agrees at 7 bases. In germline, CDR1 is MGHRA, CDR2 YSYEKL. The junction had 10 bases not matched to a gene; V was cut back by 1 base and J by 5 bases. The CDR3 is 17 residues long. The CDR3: CASSQVGIDRANEKLFF. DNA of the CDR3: TGCGCCAGCAGCCAAGTAGGGATCGACAGGGCCAATGAAAAACTGTTTTTT.

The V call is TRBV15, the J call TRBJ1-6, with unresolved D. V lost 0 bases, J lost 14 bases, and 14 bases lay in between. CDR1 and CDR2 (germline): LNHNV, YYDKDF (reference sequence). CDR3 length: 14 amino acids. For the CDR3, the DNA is TGTGCCACCAGCAGAGACCGGGTTTCCTCTTCCCTCCACTTT. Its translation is CATSRDRVSSSLHF.

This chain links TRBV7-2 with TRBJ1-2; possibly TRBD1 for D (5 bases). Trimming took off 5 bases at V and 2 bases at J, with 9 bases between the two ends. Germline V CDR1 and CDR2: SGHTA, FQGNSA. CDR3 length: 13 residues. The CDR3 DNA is TGTGCCAGCAGCCAGGACACAAACTATGGCTACACCTTC. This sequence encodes CASSQDTNYGYTF.